What follows is one T cell receptor (beta chain) and its context. Its antigen remains unidentified. The sample originates from a study of shared clonotypes between healthy human individuals. Study overall: Every donor yielded three CD4 naive, three CD4 memory, two CD8 naive and one CD8 memory plate. Study-level findings and limits: On the whole, naive subsets had larger estimated richness than memory subsets had. Shared clonotypes across all four donors exceeded non-shared ones in generation probability.

From germline, CDR1 is KGHSH and CDR2 LQKENI. The CDR3 is 17 amino acids. The trim removed 4 bases at V and 1 base at J, leaving 7 bases unmatched. Produced via immunoSEQ multiplex PCR; TCRdb's table is partial and in-frame only. In the table there are about 960,000 clones, more than 75% of which are singletons. Material: memory CD4+ T cells sorted from blood. Specified subset: CD45RA-negative fraction. The clonotype was recovered from a man between 18 and 29 years old in good health. V is TRBV18 and J is TRBJ2-1, with 10 bases fitting TRBD1. CDR3 loop: CASSQGQGPGSYNEQFF. CDR3 DNA: TGTGCCAGCTCACAGGGACAGGGGCCGGGGTCCTACAATGAGCAGTTCTTC.